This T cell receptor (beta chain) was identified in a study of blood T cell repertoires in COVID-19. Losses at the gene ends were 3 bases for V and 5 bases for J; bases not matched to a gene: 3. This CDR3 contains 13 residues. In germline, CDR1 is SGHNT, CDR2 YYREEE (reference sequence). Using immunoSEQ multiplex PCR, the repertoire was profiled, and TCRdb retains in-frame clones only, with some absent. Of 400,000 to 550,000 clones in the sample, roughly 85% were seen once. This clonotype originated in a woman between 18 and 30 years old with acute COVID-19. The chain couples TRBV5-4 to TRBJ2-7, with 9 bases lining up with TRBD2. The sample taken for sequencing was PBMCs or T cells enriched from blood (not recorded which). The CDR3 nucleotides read TGTGCCAGCAGCTCGGGACTAGCTAACGAGCAGTACTTC. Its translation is CASSSGLANEQYF.